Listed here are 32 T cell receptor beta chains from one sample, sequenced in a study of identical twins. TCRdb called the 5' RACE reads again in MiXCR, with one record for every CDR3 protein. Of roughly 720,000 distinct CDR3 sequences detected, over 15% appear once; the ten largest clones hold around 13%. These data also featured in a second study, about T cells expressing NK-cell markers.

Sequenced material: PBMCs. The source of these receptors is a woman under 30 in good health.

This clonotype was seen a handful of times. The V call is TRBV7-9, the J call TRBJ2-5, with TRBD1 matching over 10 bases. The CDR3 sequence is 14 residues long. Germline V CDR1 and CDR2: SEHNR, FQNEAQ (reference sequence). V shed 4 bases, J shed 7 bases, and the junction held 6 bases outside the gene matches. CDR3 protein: CASSWGQGIMTQYF. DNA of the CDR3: TGTGCCAGCAGCTGGGGACAGGGGATCATGACCCAGTACTTC.

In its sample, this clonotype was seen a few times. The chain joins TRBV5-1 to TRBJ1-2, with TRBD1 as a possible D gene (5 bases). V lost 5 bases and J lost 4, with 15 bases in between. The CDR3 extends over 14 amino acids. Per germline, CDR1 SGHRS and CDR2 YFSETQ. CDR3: CASRTNGGAYGYTF. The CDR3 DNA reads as TGCGCCAGCAGAACAAACGGAGGGGCCTATGGCTACACCTTC.

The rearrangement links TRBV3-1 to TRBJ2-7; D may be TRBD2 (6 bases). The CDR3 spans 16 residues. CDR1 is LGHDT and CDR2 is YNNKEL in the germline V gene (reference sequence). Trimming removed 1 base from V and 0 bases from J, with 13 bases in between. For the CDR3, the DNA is TGTGCCAGCAGCCAAGCGTTTCAAGCGGGCTCCTACGAGCAGTACTTC. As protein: CASSQAFQAGSYEQYF.

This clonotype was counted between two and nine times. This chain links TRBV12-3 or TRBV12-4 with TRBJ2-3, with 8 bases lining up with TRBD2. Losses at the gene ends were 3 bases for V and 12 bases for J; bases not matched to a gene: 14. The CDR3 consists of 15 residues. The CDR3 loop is CASSLRRGGPLEQYF. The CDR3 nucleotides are TGTGCCAGCAGTTTGCGACGGGGGGGCCCTCTGGAACAGTATTTT.

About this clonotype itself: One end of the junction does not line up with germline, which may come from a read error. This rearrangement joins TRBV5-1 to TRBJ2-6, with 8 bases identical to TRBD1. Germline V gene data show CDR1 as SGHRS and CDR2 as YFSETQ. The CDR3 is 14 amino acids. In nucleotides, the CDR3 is TGCGCCAGCAGACCAGGACAGGGCGAGGGGCTCCTGATTTTC. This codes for CASRPGQGEGLLIF.

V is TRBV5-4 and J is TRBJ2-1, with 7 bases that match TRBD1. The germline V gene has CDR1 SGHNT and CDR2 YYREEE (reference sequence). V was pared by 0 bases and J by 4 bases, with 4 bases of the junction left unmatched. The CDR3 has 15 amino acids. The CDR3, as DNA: TGTGCCAGCAGCTTGGAGGGACAGCTTTACAATGAGCAGTTCTTC. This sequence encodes CASSLEGQLYNEQFF. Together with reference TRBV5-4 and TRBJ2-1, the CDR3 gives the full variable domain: ETGVTQSPTHLIKTRGQQVTLRCSSQSGHNTVSWYQQALGQGPQFIFQYYREEENGRGNFPPRFSGLQFPNYSSELNVNALELDDSALYLCASSLEGQLYNEQFFGPGTRLTVL.

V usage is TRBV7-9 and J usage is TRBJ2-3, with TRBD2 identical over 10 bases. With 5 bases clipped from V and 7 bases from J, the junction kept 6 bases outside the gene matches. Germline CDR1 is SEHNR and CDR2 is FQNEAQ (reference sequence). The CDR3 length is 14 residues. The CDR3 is CASSQLAGANTQYF. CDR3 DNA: TGTGCCAGCAGCCAGCTAGCGGGAGCGAATACGCAGTATTTT.

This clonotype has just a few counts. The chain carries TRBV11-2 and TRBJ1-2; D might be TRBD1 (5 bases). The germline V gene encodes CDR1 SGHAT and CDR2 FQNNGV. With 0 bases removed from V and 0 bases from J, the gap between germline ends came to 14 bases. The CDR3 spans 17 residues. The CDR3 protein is CASSLDLGLRANYGYTF. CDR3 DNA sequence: TGTGCCAGCAGCTTAGACCTGGGACTCAGAGCTAACTATGGCTACACCTTC. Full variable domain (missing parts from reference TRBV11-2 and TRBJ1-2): EAGVAQSPRYKIIEKRQSVAFWCNPISGHATLYWYQQILGQGPKLLIQFQNNGVVDDSQLPKDRFSAERLKGVDSTLKIQPAKLEDSAVYLCASSLDLGLRANYGYTFGSGTRLTVV.

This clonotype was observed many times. CDR3 loop: CSALAGEWGTDTQYF. CDR3 in DNA: TGCAGTGCTCTAGCGGGAGAGTGGGGCACAGATACGCAGTATTTT. The gene calls are TRBV20-1 and TRBJ2-3; TRBD2 aligns across 10 bases. The V gene end was trimmed by 5 bases and the J gene end by 1 base; junction bases not matched to a gene: 6. Looked up from germline, CDR1 is DFQATT and CDR2 is SNEGSKA (reference sequence). The CDR3 sequence is 15 residues long.

CDR3 DNA: TGTGCCAGCGGGCGGGCCTCTAGCGGGGCCGATACGCAGTATTTT. It translates to CASGRASSGADTQYF. The chain carries TRBV7-2 and TRBJ2-3, with 9 bases lining up with TRBD2. The J segment lost 6 bases and the V segment lost 8 bases, leaving 12 bases of the junction unmatched. In germline, CDR1 is SGHTA, CDR2 FQGNSA. CDR3 size: 15 residues.

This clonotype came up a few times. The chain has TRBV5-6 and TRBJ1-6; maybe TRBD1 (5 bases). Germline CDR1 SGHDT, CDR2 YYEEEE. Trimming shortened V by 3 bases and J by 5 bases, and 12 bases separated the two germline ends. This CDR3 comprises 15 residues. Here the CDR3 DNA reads TGTGCCAGCAGCTGGGGACTCCCGGATAATTCACCCCTCCACTTT. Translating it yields CASSWGLPDNSPLHF.

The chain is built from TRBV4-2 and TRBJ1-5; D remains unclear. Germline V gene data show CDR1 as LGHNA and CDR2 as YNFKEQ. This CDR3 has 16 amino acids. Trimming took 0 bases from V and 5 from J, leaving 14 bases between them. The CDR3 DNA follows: TGTGCCAGCAGCCAAGATAGCCGAGACAACGATCAGCCCCAGCATTTT. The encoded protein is CASSQDSRDNDQPQHF.

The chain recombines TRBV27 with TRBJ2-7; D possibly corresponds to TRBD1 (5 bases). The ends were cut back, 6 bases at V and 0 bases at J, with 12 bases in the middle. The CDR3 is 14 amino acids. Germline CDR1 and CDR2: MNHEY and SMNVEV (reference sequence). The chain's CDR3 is CASRAQANSYEQYF. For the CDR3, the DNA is TGTGCCAGCAGAGCACAGGCTAACTCCTACGAGCAGTACTTC.

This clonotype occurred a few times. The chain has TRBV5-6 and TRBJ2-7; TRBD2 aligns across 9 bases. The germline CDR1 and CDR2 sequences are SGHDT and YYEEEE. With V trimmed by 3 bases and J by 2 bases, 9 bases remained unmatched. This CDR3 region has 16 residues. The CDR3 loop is CASSWISGGPTYEQYF. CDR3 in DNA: TGTGCCAGCAGCTGGATTAGCGGGGGCCCTACCTACGAGCAGTACTTC.

CDR3 coding DNA: TGCAGCGTTGAATTCAGAGGGGATGGGGACAAAAACATTCAGTACTTC. Translated, it gives CSVEFRGDGDKNIQYF. The chain has TRBV29-1 and TRBJ2-4; the D call may be TRBD1 or TRBD2 (5 bases each). The V and J ends lost 2 bases and 3 bases respectively, with 17 bases between them. This CDR3 region has 16 residues. Germline-derived CDR1 and CDR2 are SQVTM and ANQGSEA.

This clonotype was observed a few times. CDR3 loop: CASSLDRPSGRAINNEQFF. In DNA, the CDR3 is TGTGCCAGCAGCTTAGATCGGCCTAGCGGGAGGGCGATTAACAATGAGCAGTTCTTC. The chain combines TRBV11-2 with TRBJ2-1; TRBD2 matches at 12 bases. Losses at the gene ends were 0 bases for V and 5 bases for J; bases not matched to a gene: 11. The CDR3 runs to 19 residues. Per the germline V gene, CDR1 is SGHAT and CDR2 is FQNNGV.

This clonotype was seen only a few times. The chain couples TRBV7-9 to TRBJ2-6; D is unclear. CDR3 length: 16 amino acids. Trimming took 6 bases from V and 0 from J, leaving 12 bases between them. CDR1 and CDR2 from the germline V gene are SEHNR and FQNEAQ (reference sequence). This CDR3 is CASSHDASSGANVLTF. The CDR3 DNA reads TGTGCCAGCAGTCATGACGCGAGCTCTGGGGCCAACGTCCTGACTTTC.

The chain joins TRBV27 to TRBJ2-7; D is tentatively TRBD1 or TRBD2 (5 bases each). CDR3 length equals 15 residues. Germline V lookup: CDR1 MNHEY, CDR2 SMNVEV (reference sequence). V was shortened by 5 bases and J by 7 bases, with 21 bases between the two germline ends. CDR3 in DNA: TGTGCCAGCAGTCCCCCCTCTTTTGGGGGACCTGAGCAGTACTTC. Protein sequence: CASSPPSFGGPEQYF.

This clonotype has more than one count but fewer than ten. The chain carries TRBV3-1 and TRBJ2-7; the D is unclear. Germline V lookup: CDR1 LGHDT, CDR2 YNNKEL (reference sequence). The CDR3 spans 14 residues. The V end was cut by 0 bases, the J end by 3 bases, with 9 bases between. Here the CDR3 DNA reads TGTGCCAGCAGCCAAGAACCAATAAACTACGAGCAGTACTTC. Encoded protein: CASSQEPINYEQYF.

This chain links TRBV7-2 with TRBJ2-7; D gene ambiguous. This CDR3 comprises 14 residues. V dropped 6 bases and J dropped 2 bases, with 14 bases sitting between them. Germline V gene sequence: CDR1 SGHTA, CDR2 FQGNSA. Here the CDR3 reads CASRPGPFAYEQYF. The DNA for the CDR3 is TGTGCCAGCAGGCCCGGGCCTTTCGCCTACGAGCAGTACTTC.

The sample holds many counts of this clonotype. DNA for the CDR3: TGTGCCATCAGCCAGGGACGGCTTCAAGAGACCCAGTACTTC. Residues: CAISQGRLQETQYF. The chain couples TRBV10-3 to TRBJ2-5; either TRBD1 or TRBD2 may fit D (5 bases each). The germline V gene encodes CDR1 ENHRY and CDR2 SYGVKD. This CDR3 is built from 14 residues. The V gene lost 6 bases and the J gene lost 2 bases, with 13 bases spanning the gap.

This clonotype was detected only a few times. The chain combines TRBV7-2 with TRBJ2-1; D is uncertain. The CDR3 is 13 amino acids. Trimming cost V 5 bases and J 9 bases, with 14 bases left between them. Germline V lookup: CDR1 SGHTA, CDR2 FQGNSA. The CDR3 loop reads CASSPPGGGEQFF. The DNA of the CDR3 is TGTGCCAGCAGCCCTCCGGGTGGCGGTGAGCAGTTCTTC.

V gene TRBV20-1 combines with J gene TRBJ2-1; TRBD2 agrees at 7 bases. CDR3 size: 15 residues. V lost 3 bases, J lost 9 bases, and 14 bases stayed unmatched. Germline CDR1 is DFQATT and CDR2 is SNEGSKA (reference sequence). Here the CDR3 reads CSARGGEAERIEQFF. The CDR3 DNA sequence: TGCAGTGCTAGGGGGGGGGAGGCCGAAAGAATTGAGCAGTTCTTC.

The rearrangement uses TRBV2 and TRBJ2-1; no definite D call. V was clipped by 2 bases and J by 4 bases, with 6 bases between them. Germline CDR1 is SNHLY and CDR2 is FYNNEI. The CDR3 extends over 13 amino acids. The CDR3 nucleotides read TGTGCCAGCAGTGAACACCAATACAATGAGCAGTTCTTC. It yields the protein CASSEHQYNEQFF. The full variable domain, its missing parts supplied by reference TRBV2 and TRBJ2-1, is EPEVTQTPSHQVTQMGQEVILRCVPISNHLYFYWYRQILGQKVEFLVSFYNNEISEKSEIFDDQFSVERPDGSNFTLKIRSTKLEDSAMYFCASSEHQYNEQFFGPGTRLTVL.

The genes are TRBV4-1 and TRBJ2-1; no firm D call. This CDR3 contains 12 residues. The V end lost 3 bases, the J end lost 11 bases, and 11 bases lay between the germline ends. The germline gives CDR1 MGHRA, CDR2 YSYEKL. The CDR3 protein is CASSHDYRQQFF. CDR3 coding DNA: TGCGCCAGCAGCCACGATTACCGACAGCAGTTCTTC.

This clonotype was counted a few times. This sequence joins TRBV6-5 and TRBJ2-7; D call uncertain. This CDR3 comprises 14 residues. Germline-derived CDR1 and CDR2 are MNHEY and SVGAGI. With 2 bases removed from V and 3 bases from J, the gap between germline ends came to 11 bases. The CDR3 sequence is CASSYNPGSYEQYF. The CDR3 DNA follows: TGTGCCAGCAGTTACAACCCGGGCAGCTACGAGCAGTACTTC.

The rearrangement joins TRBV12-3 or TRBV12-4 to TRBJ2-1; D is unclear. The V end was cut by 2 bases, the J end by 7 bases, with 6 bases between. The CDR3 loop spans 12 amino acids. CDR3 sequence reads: CASSLRQNEQFF. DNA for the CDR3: TGTGCCAGCAGTTTAAGGCAAAATGAGCAGTTCTTC.

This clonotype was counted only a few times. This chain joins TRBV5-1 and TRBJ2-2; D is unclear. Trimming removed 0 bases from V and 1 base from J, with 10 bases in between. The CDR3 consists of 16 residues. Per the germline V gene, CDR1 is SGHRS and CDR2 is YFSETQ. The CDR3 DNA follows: TGCGCCAGCAGCTTGGCTACGGGTTTGAACACCGGGGAGCTGTTTTTT. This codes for CASSLATGLNTGELFF.

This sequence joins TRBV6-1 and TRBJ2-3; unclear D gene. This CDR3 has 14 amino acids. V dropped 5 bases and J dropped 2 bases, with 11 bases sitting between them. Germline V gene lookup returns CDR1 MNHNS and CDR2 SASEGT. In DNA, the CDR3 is TGTGCCAGCAGTCCCGAGGCTTACACAGATACGCAGTATTTT. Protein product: CASSPEAYTDTQYF.

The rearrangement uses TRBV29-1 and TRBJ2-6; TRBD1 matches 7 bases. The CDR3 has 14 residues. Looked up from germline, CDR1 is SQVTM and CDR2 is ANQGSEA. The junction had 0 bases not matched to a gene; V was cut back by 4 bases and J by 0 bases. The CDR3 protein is CSVGDSSGANVLTF. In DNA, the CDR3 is TGCAGCGTTGGGGACAGCTCTGGGGCCAACGTCCTGACTTTC.

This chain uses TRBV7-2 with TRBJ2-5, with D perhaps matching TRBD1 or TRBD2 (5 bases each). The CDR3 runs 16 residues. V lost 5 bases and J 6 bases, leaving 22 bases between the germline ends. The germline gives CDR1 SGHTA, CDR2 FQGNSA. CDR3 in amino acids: CASSRHRDPGQKTQYF. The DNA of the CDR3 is TGTGCCAGCAGCCGCCACCGGGACCCCGGTCAAAAGACCCAGTACTTC.

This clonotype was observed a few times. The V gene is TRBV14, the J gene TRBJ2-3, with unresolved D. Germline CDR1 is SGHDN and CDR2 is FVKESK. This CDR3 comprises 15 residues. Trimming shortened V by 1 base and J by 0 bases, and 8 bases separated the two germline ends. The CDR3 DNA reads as TGTGCCAGCAGCCAAGTTGGCAGGAGCACAGATACGCAGTATTTT. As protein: CASSQVGRSTDTQYF.